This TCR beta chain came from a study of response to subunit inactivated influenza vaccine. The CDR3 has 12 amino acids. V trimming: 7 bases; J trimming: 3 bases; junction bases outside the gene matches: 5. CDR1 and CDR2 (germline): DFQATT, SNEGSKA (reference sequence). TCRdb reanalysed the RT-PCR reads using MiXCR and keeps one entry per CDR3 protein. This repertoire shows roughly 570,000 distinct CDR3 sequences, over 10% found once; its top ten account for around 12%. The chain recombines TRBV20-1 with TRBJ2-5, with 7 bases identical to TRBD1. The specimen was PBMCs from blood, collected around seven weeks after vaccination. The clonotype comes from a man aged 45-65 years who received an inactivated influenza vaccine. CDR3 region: CSGARGKETQYF. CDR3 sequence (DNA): TGCAGTGGAGCCAGGGGGAAAGAGACCCAGTACTTC.